The 28 T cell receptor beta chains presented below share a single source sample, sequenced in a study of shared clonotypes between healthy human individuals. TCRdb's copy holds only in-frame clones and misses some; the assay was immunoSEQ multiplex PCR. The sample has under 850,000 clones, roughly 92% seen once. Naivety among CD8 cells was defined by CD45RO negativity and positive CCR7 selection, thereby excluding terminally differentiated effector memory CD45RA+ cells. Sequencing input: naive CD8+ T cells sorted from blood. The receptors were sampled from a young man in good health.

This clone was detected once. This rearrangement joins TRBV19 to TRBJ2-6; D unclear. This CDR3 region has 13 residues. Per the germline V gene, CDR1 is LNHDA and CDR2 is SQIVND (reference sequence). V lost 5 bases and J 2 bases, leaving 4 bases between the germline ends. The CDR3 sequence: CASSPPGANVLTF. In DNA, the CDR3 is TGTGCCAGTAGTCCTCCTGGGGCCAACGTCCTGACTTTC.

V and J are TRBV6-6 and TRBJ1-1; tentatively, D is TRBD1 (5 bases). CDR3 length: 15 amino acids. The germline V gene has CDR1 MNHNY and CDR2 SVGAGI (reference sequence). The germline V and J ends were trimmed by 4 bases and 7 bases, with 19 bases remaining between them. The CDR3 bases are TGTGCCAGCAGTTCCCCTCCCGAGGGACGGGATGAAGCTTTCTTT. It translates to CASSSPPEGRDEAFF.

The chain links TRBV10-1 to TRBJ2-1, with 10 bases matching TRBD2. Per the germline V gene, CDR1 is WNHNN and CDR2 is SYGVQD (reference sequence). Germline trimming cut 5 bases from V and 6 bases from J; bases unmatched to any gene: 7. The CDR3 extends over 15 amino acids. The CDR3 loop is CASSSPGTSANEQFF. The CDR3 bases are TGCGCCAGCAGTTCTCCCGGGACTAGCGCCAATGAGCAGTTCTTC.

The J gene is TRBJ2-1, the V gene TRBV6-5; the match to TRBD1 covers 9 bases. Germline loops: CDR1 MNHEY, CDR2 SVGAGI. This CDR3 contains 15 residues. V lost 5 bases and J lost 5; bases outside the gene matches: 7. The CDR3 region is CASSRRGQGHNEQFF. The CDR3 nucleotides are TGTGCCAGCAGTCGCCGTGGACAGGGGCACAATGAGCAGTTCTTC.

The rearrangement uses TRBV7-2 and TRBJ1-5; tentative D call: TRBD1 (6 bases). CDR1 is SGHTA, CDR2 FQGNSA, per germline. V shed 1 base and J shed 5 bases, with 12 bases lying between them. The CDR3 totals 15 residues. Here the CDR3 reads CASSLVESGDQPQHF. DNA of the CDR3: TGTGCCAGCAGCTTAGTAGAGTCAGGGGATCAGCCCCAGCATTTT. The whole variable domain, filled in from reference TRBV7-2 and TRBJ1-5, reads GAGVSQSPSNKVTEKGKDVELRCDPISGHTALYWYRQSLGQGLEFLIYFQGNSAPDKSGLPSDRFSAERTGGSVSTLTIQRTQQEDSAVYLCASSLVESGDQPQHFGDGTRLSIL.

Written as DNA, the CDR3 is TGTGCCAGCAGCACCCGCGGGAAGGCGAACGAGCAGTACTTC. Its protein is CASSTRGKANEQYF. The chain recombines TRBV28 with TRBJ2-7; tentative D call: TRBD2 (6 bases). The CDR3 sequence is 14 residues long. Trimming removed 6 bases at V and 5 bases at J, with 17 bases between. Germline V gene lookup returns CDR1 MDHEN and CDR2 SYDVKM.

J is TRBJ1-5 and V is TRBV6-1; 10 nucleotides match TRBD1. The CDR3 is made up of 15 amino acids. Per the germline V gene, CDR1 is MNHNS and CDR2 is SASEGT. Trimming removed 8 bases from V and 4 bases from J; junction bases left unmatched: 8. CDR3 nucleotide sequence: TGTGCCAGCGTTAGACAGGGGGCCTGGAATCAGCCCCAGCATTTT. This translates into CASVRQGAWNQPQHF.

This clone was observed once. The V and J genes are TRBV7-9 and TRBJ1-2; a possible D gene is TRBD1 (5 bases). The germline gives CDR1 SEHNR, CDR2 FQNEAQ (reference sequence). Trimming cost V 1 base and J 3 bases, with 6 bases left between them. The CDR3 consists of 13 residues. In nucleotides, the CDR3 is TGTGCCAGCAGCTTAGGGGGGTACTATGGCTACACCTTC. It is translated as CASSLGGYYGYTF.

This clone showed up just once. V usage is TRBV14 and J usage is TRBJ2-1, with 11 nucleotides matching TRBD2. The CDR3 has 19 residues. Trimming at V came to 5 bases and at J to 6 bases, leaving 18 bases not matched to a gene. The germline gives CDR1 SGHDN, CDR2 FVKESK. CDR3 sequence reads: CASSELPGQGLAGLNEQFF. The CDR3 DNA reads TGTGCCAGCAGCGAGCTTCCGGGACAAGGACTAGCGGGTCTCAATGAGCAGTTCTTC.

With respect to this clone: Other nucleotide sequences from this sample produce the same CDR3. The V gene is TRBV5-6, the J gene TRBJ1-1; no reliable D call. Looked up from germline, CDR1 is SGHDT and CDR2 is YYEEEE. The CDR3 is made up of 14 amino acids. The germline V and J ends were trimmed by 4 bases and 7 bases, with 17 bases remaining between them. The CDR3 nucleotides read TGTGCCAGCAGCCTGGCATCGGGCAAGCTTGAAGCTTTCTTT. Translated, it gives CASSLASGKLEAFF.

The chain carries TRBV5-1 and TRBJ1-1; D remains unclear. The length of the CDR3 is 13 residues. Germline loops: CDR1 SGHRS, CDR2 YFSETQ. Trimming took 3 bases from V and 1 from J, leaving 7 bases between them. The CDR3 is CASSYLGNTEAFF. The CDR3 nucleotides read TGCGCCAGCAGCTACCTGGGGAACACTGAAGCTTTCTTT.

The chain is built from TRBV5-5 and TRBJ2-1, with TRBD2 matching 11 bases. The junction had 7 bases not matched to a gene; V was cut back by 1 base and J by 1 base. This CDR3 spans 18 amino acids. Germline CDR1 and CDR2: SGHKS and YYEKEE (reference sequence). The CDR3: CASSLTSGRVWSYNEQFF. The CDR3 nucleotides read TGTGCCAGCAGCTTGACTAGCGGGAGAGTTTGGTCCTACAATGAGCAGTTCTTC. Full variable domain (outside the CDR3, taken from reference TRBV5-5 and TRBJ2-1): DAGVTQSPTHLIKTRGQQVTLRCSPISGHKSVSWYQQVLGQGPQFIFQYYEKEERGRGNFPDRFSARQFPNYSSELNVNALLLGDSALYLCASSLTSGRVWSYNEQFFGPGTRLTVL.

The gene calls are TRBV6-5 and TRBJ2-2, with TRBD1 matching 9 bases. CDR3 size: 14 residues. The V gene end was trimmed by 8 bases and the J gene end by 5 bases; junction bases not matched to a gene: 6. Germline lookup yields CDR1 MNHEY and CDR2 SVGAGI. CDR3 region: CASLSGQGTGELFF. CDR3 bases: TGTGCCAGCTTGAGTGGACAGGGGACCGGGGAGCTGTTTTTT.

This chain joins TRBV29-1 and TRBJ2-5; 11 bases are a match to TRBD2. Germline V gene data show CDR1 as SQVTM and CDR2 as ANQGSEA. J was trimmed by 0 bases and V by 7 bases; bases with no gene match: 7. CDR3 length: 15 residues. CDR3: CSAELAGDNQETQYF. The CDR3 coding sequence is TGCAGCGCCGAACTAGCGGGGGATAACCAAGAGACCCAGTACTTC. The entire variable domain, with the rest obtained from reference TRBV29-1 and TRBJ2-5, is as follows: SAVISQKPSRDICQRGTSLTIQCQVDSQVTMMFWYRQQPGQSLTLIATANQGSEATYESGFVIDKFPISRPNLTFSTLTVSNMSPEDSSIYLCSAELAGDNQETQYFGPGTRLLVL.

This clone is a singleton in its sample. The chain uses TRBV5-1 and TRBJ2-3; 7 bases align to TRBD2. CDR1 and CDR2 (germline): SGHRS, YFSETQ. The J segment lost 0 bases and the V segment lost 2 bases, leaving 9 bases of the junction unmatched. This CDR3 is 17 amino acids long. In DNA, the CDR3 is TGCGCCAGCAGCTTTACCCTAGCGGAACCTAGCACAGATACGCAGTATTTT. Its translation: CASSFTLAEPSTDTQYF.

The genes are TRBV29-1 and TRBJ1-1; D might be TRBD1 (6 bases). Trimming removed 5 bases at V and 4 bases at J, with 17 bases between. Germline V gene data show CDR1 as SQVTM and CDR2 as ANQGSEA. CDR3 length: 14 amino acids. The DNA of the CDR3 is TGCAGCGTTCACCCAGGGGATCGGGTCACTGAAGCTTTCTTT. This encodes CSVHPGDRVTEAFF.

This clone showed up just once. The genes are TRBV5-1 and TRBJ2-7; maybe TRBD1 (7 bases). This CDR3 comprises 16 residues. V lost 3 bases and J lost 0, with 16 bases in between. Germline V gives CDR1 SGHRS, CDR2 YFSETQ. The CDR3 DNA follows: TGCGCCAGCAGCTGGACCGCGGGACAGAGCTCCTACGAGCAGTACTTC. This gives the protein CASSWTAGQSSYEQYF.

Of note for this clone: The same CDR3 also results from other DNA sequences found in this sample. This rearrangement joins TRBV19 to TRBJ2-7; D perhaps matches TRBD2 (5 bases). This CDR3 has 12 amino acids. CDR1 is LNHDA, CDR2 SQIVND, per germline (reference sequence). The V gene lost 2 bases and the J gene lost 5 bases, with 7 bases spanning the gap. The CDR3 bases are TGTGCCAGTAGTATACCGGGGAACGAGCAGTACTTC. Translation: CASSIPGNEQYF. The whole variable domain, filled in from reference TRBV19 and TRBJ2-7, reads DGGITQSPKYLFRKEGQNVTLSCEQNLNHDAMYWYRQDPGQGLRLIYYSQIVNDFQKGDIAEGYSVSREKKESFPLTVTSAQKNPTAFYLCASSIPGNEQYFGPGTRLTVT.

The chain has TRBV6-6 and TRBJ2-7; D gene uncertain. Per the germline V gene, CDR1 is MNHNY and CDR2 is SVGAGI (reference sequence). With 2 bases removed from V and 5 bases from J, the gap between germline ends came to 4 bases. This CDR3 has 11 amino acids. The CDR3 sequence is CASSYMDEQYF. CDR3 nucleotides: TGTGCCAGCAGTTACATGGACGAGCAGTACTTC.

The chain joins TRBV7-9 to TRBJ2-5; TRBD1 matches 10 bases. V lost 5 bases, J lost 0 bases, and 6 bases stayed unmatched. CDR1 and CDR2 (germline): SEHNR, FQNEAQ (reference sequence). This CDR3 comprises 16 residues. CDR3 residues: CASSPPGTGDQETQYF. Here the CDR3 DNA reads TGTGCCAGCAGCCCGCCCGGGACAGGGGACCAAGAGACCCAGTACTTC.

The sample holds one count of this clone. This rearrangement joins TRBV7-9 to TRBJ2-5; D remains unclear. The CDR3 has 14 residues. The V end was cut by 1 base, the J end by 3 bases, with 9 bases between. CDR1 and CDR2 (germline): SEHNR, FQNEAQ (reference sequence). DNA of the CDR3: TGTGCCAGCAGCTTAGGTGTAGAAAAAGAGACCCAGTACTTC. Protein product: CASSLGVEKETQYF.

The chain joins TRBV10-2 to TRBJ2-1; no firm D call. This CDR3 spans 16 amino acids. The ends were cut back, 6 bases at V and 0 bases at J, with 15 bases in the middle. Germline assignment: CDR1 WSHSY and CDR2 SAAADI. The CDR3 coding sequence is TGCGCCAGCAGAGAGGTTGCGGTAAGCTCCTACAATGAGCAGTTCTTC. It encodes CASREVAVSSYNEQFF.

V is TRBV11-2 and J is TRBJ2-3; 13 bases map to TRBD2. V lost 0 bases, J lost 6 bases, and 12 bases stayed unmatched. From germline, CDR1 is SGHAT and CDR2 FQNNGV. This CDR3 spans 19 amino acids. CDR3 sequence (DNA): TGTGCCAGCAGCTTAGAGGGGGAGACTAGCGGGAGGATTTCGGATACGCAGTATTTT. Its translation is CASSLEGETSGRISDTQYF.

This clone was seen only once. The V call is TRBV29-1, the J call TRBJ2-3, with 10 bases aligning to TRBD2. Germline V lookup: CDR1 SQVTM, CDR2 ANQGSEA. The CDR3 contains 16 residues. V gave up 4 bases and J gave up 3 bases; unmatched junction bases: 10. The CDR3 DNA follows: TGCAGCGTTGCGCTAGCGGGAGAAGTGCGTACAGATACGCAGTATTTT. Translating it yields CSVALAGEVRTDTQYF.

The chain recombines TRBV5-1 with TRBJ2-7; 10 nucleotides match TRBD2. The CDR3 extends over 16 amino acids. Looked up from germline, CDR1 is SGHRS and CDR2 is YFSETQ. Trimming removed 7 bases from V and 5 bases from J; junction bases left unmatched: 15. CDR3 bases: TGCGCCAGCCGCTCCCCCCAAGCGGGAGGGAGGCACGAGCAGTACTTC. The encoded protein is CASRSPQAGGRHEQYF.

CDR3 in amino acids: CASSSMGLADSYNEQFF. CDR3 DNA: TGTGCCAGCAGCTCAATGGGACTAGCGGACTCCTACAATGAGCAGTTCTTC. The V gene is TRBV9, the J gene TRBJ2-1, with TRBD2 identical over 11 bases. The CDR3 covers 17 residues. Looked up from germline, CDR1 is SGDLS and CDR2 is YYNGEE. Unmatched junction bases numbered 6, after V lost 4 bases and J lost 0 bases.

The chain's CDR3 is CATSRDRGHNEKLFF. For the CDR3, the DNA is TGTGCCACCAGCAGAGACAGGGGGCATAATGAAAAACTGTTTTTT. This chain connects TRBV15 to TRBJ1-4; 8 nucleotides match TRBD1. CDR3 size: 15 residues. Germline V CDR1 and CDR2: LNHNV, YYDKDF (reference sequence). The ends lost 0 bases at V and 4 bases at J; junction bases unmatched: 1.

The V and J genes are TRBV11-2 and TRBJ2-7; 10 positions agree with TRBD1. CDR3 length equals 19 residues. Germline CDR1 SGHAT, CDR2 FQNNGV. The V gene end was trimmed by 1 base and the J gene end by 3 bases; junction bases not matched to a gene: 15. In nucleotides, the CDR3 is TGTGCCAGCAGCTTAGTAGGTATCGGCCGGGACAGGGGACTCTACGAGCAGTACTTC. It translates to CASSLVGIGRDRGLYEQYF.